This T cell receptor (beta chain) was identified during a study of T-cell reconstitution after alpha-beta-depleted transplantation in children. Study-level findings and limits: T-cell numbers and diversity, one year after transplant, stemmed largely from T cells that were newly produced.

The table lists this clonotype with a few counts. Its antigen remains unidentified. A library of TCRbeta sequences, prepared with unique molecular identifiers, was generated. TCRdb independently ran MiXCR on the PCR reads; one entry per CDR3 protein. The sample has a few hundred thousand distinct CDR3 sequences; 27% are singletons. This CDR3 is 15 amino acids long. J lost 0 bases, V lost 5 bases, and 6 bases had no gene match. The material was PBMCs, obtained before TCRalphabeta/CD19-depleted stem cell transplant. This sequence joins TRBV12-3 or TRBV12-4 and TRBJ2-7; TRBD2 matches 8 bases. This clonotype was obtained from a boy under two years old with Wiskott-Aldrich syndrome, due to receive a stem cell transplant. In nucleotides, the CDR3 is TGTGCCAGCAGTGGCCCAACTAGCGGCTCCTACGAGCAGTACTTC. As protein: CASSGPTSGSYEQYF.